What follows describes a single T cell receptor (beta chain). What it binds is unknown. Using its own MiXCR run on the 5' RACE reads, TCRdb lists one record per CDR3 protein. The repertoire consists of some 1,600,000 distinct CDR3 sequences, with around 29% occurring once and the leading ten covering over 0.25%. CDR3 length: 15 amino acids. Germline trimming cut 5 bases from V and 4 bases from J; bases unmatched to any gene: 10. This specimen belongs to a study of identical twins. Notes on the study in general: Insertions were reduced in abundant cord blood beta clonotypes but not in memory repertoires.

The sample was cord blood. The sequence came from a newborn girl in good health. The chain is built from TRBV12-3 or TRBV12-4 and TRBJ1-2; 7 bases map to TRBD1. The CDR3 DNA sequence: TGTGCCAGCAGTCCGGGACAGCCAAGGGGCTATGGCTACACCTTC. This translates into CASSPGQPRGYGYTF.